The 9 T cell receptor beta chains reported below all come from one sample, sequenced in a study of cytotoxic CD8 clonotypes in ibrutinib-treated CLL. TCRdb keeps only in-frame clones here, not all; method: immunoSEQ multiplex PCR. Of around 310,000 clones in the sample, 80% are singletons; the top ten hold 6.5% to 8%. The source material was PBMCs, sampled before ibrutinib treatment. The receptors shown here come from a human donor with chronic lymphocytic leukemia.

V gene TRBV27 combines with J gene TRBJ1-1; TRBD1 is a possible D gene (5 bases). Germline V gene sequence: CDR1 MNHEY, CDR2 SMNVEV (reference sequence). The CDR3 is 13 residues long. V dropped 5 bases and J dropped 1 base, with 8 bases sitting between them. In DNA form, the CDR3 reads TGTGCCAGCAGTCCAACAGGGAACACTGAAGCTTTCTTT. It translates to CASSPTGNTEAFF.

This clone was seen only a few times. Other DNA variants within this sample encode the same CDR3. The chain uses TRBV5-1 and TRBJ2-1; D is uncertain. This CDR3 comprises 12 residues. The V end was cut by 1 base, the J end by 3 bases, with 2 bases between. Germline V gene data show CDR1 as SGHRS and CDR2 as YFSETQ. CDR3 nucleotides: TGCGCCAGCAGCTTGAACTACAATGAGCAGTTCTTC. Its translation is CASSLNYNEQFF.

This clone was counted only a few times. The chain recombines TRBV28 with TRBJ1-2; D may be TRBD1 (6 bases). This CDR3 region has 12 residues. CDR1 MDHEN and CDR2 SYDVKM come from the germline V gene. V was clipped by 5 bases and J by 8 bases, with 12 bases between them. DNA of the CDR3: TGTGCCAGCAGTCCCCCAGGGGACGGCTACACCTTC. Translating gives CASSPPGDGYTF.

CDR3 bases: TGTGCCTGGAGTGTGTCGGGACAGGGACCCTACGAGCAGTACTTC. Translated: CAWSVSGQGPYEQYF. The gene calls are TRBV30 and TRBJ2-7, with 9 bases aligning to TRBD1. This CDR3 comprises 15 residues. Germline-derived CDR1 and CDR2 are GTSNPN and SVGIG (reference sequence). Losses at the gene ends were 0 bases for V and 2 bases for J; bases not matched to a gene: 5.

The chain's CDR3 is CSVVVSSGRHYNEQFF. The CDR3 DNA sequence: TGCAGCGTTGTCGTCTCGAGCGGGAGACACTACAATGAGCAGTTCTTC. This chain links TRBV29-1 with TRBJ2-1, with TRBD2 matching over 8 bases. V was clipped by 4 bases and J by 3 bases; unmatched bases: 11. This CDR3 comprises 16 residues. CDR1 is SQVTM and CDR2 is ANQGSEA in the germline V gene.

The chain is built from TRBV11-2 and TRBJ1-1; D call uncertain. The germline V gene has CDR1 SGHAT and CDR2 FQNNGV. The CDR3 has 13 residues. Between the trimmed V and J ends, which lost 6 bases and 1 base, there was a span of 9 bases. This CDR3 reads CASRRTENTEAFF. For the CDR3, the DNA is TGTGCCAGCAGGCGTACAGAGAACACTGAAGCTTTCTTT.

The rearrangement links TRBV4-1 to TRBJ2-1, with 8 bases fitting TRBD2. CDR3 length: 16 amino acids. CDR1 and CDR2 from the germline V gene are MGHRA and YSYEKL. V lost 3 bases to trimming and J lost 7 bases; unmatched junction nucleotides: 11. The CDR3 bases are TGCGCCAGCAGCCAGGATCGGGAGGGCCTTAGAAATGAGCAGTTCTTC. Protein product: CASSQDREGLRNEQFF.

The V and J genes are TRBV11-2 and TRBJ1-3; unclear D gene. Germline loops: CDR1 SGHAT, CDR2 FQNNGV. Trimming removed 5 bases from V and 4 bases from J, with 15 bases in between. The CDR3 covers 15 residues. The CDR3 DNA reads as TGTGCCAGCAGCCCAACTGTTGTCCCGGGAAACACCATATATTTT. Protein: CASSPTVVPGNTIYF. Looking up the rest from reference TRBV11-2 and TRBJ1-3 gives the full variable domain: EAGVAQSPRYKIIEKRQSVAFWCNPISGHATLYWYQQILGQGPKLLIQFQNNGVVDDSQLPKDRFSAERLKGVDSTLKIQPAKLEDSAVYLCASSPTVVPGNTIYFGEGSWLTVV.

In DNA form, the CDR3 reads TGCAGCGTTGTTGGGGGCGGGTACGAGCAGTACTTC. Amino acid sequence: CSVVGGGYEQYF. The rearrangement links TRBV29-1 to TRBJ2-7, with D possibly being TRBD1 (6 bases). The germline CDR1 and CDR2 sequences are SQVTM and ANQGSEA. The CDR3 is 12 residues long. Trimming pared 4 bases from V and 4 bases from J, leaving 11 bases between.